This TCR beta chain is from a study of blood T cell repertoires in COVID-19. Study as a whole: COVID-19 samples from acute and convalescent phases originated in the United States, Italy and Spain. From T cells, B-cell-depleted T cells, or PBMCs came the material, which was cDNA or gDNA.

The CDR3 runs to 14 residues. Germline loops: CDR1 SQVTM, CDR2 ANQGSEA. With 8 bases removed from V and 2 bases from J, the gap between germline ends came to 18 bases. The authors' processing: The authors estimated nucleated cell counts from reference gene primer amplification. The data were produced by immunoSEQ multiplex PCR, yet TCRdb's version contains in-frame clones alone and is incomplete. The DNA was the basis for D and trimming; V, J and clone size are from that table. The data hold over 140,000 clones, with about 79% observed a single time. The sequence was collected from a woman of 80 years or more with active or convalescent COVID-19. The chain uses TRBV29-1 and TRBJ1-2; perhaps TRBD1 as D (6 bases). Sequencing was performed on peripheral blood. The CDR3 sequence: CSFGTSGKNYGYTF. The DNA of the CDR3 is TGCAGCTTTGGGACATCGGGCAAGAACTATGGCTACACCTTC.